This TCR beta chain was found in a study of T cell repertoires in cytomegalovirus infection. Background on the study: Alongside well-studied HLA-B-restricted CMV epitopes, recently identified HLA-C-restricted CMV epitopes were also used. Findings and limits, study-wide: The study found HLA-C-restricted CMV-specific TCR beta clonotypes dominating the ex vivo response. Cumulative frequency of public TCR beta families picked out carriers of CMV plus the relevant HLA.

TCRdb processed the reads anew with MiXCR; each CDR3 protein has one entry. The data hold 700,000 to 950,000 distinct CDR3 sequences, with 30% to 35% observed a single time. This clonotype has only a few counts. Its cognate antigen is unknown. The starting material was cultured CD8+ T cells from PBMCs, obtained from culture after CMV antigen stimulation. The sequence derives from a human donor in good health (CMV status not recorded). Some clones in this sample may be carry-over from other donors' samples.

The CDR3 reads CASSLAQTSGVSYNEQFF. CDR3 nucleotide sequence: TGTGCCAGCAGCTTAGCGCAGACTAGCGGGGTCTCCTACAATGAGCAGTTCTTC. The chain couples TRBV7-8 to TRBJ2-1; TRBD2 aligns across 11 bases. Per the germline V gene, CDR1 is SGHVS and CDR2 is FQNEAQ. The V segment lost 0 bases and the J segment 0 bases; nucleotides outside the gene matches: 4. This CDR3 is built from 18 residues.